The next 19 T cell receptor beta chains were all read from a single sample in a study of T-cell memory formation after mild COVID-19. TCRdb independently ran MiXCR on the 5' RACE reads; one entry per CDR3 protein. The sample records 300,000 to 350,000 distinct CDR3 sequences, 15% to 20% being singletons. The sample taken for sequencing was PBMCs or a T cell subset sorted from them (not recorded which). These receptors all stem from a man younger than 35 who had mild COVID-19 (a few samples of this study predate the infection). Cell type and time point are not known.

The V call is TRBV7-3, the J call TRBJ2-2; D gene ambiguous. The CDR3 is made up of 13 amino acids. Trimming took off 5 bases at V and 6 bases at J, with 10 bases between the two ends. CDR1 is SGHTA, CDR2 FQGTGA, per germline. The CDR3: CASSLSSSGELFF. The DNA of the CDR3 is TGTGCCAGCAGCCTGTCCTCGTCCGGGGAGCTGTTTTTT.

This clonotype has ten or more counts. The chain uses TRBV5-1 and TRBJ2-3; unclear D gene. V was pared by 1 base and J by 5 bases, with 11 bases between. CDR3 length equals 14 residues. The germline V gene has CDR1 SGHRS and CDR2 YFSETQ. CDR3 in amino acids: CASSLNLAGDTQYF. The CDR3 region has the DNA TGCGCCAGCAGCTTGAACTTGGCAGGAGATACGCAGTATTTT.

The chain uses TRBV24-1 and TRBJ2-1; D is uncertain. In germline, CDR1 is KGHDR, CDR2 SFDVKD. The V and J ends lost 7 bases and 4 bases respectively, with 16 bases between them. This CDR3 is built from 15 residues. The CDR3 DNA reads TGTGCCACCAGCAATACCCTAGGGATTTACAATGAGCAGTTCTTC. Protein sequence: CATSNTLGIYNEQFF.

This rearrangement joins TRBV2 to TRBJ2-7; TRBD1 agrees at 9 bases. V dropped 7 bases and J dropped 2; count of bases not matched to a gene: 9. Germline V gene lookup returns CDR1 SNHLY and CDR2 FYNNEI. CDR3 length equals 15 residues. CDR3 DNA: TGTGCCAGCAATCGGGACAGGGTCAAAGCCTACGAGCAGTACTTC. Encoded protein: CASNRDRVKAYEQYF.

This clonotype was seen a few times. V gene TRBV10-3 combines with J gene TRBJ2-5, with 7 bases identical to TRBD2. The CDR3 totals 15 residues. Looked up from germline, CDR1 is ENHRY and CDR2 is SYGVKD. V gave up 4 bases and J gave up 3 bases; unmatched junction bases: 8. The CDR3 DNA reads TGTGCCATCAGTGCACTGCTAGCGGAGGAAGAGACCCAGTACTTC. Translated: CAISALLAEEETQYF.

The chain carries TRBV7-2 and TRBJ1-1; D ambiguous. This CDR3 contains 15 residues. Germline loops: CDR1 SGHTA, CDR2 FQGNSA. V was trimmed by 5 bases and J by 1 base, leaving 14 bases between them. The CDR3 bases are TGTGCCAGCAGCGCAATTAGGTTGGGGAACACTGAAGCTTTCTTT. It translates to CASSAIRLGNTEAFF.

This clonotype was found a few times. The chain couples TRBV20-1 to TRBJ2-7; 8 bases map to TRBD1. J was trimmed by 2 bases and V by 7 bases; bases with no gene match: 7. The CDR3 is 13 residues long. CDR1 is DFQATT, CDR2 SNEGSKA, per germline (reference sequence). The CDR3 sequence is CSVQGAGTYEQYV. The CDR3 bases are TGCAGTGTTCAGGGGGCTGGGACCTACGAGCAGTACGTC.

This chain joins TRBV7-9 and TRBJ1-4, with a tentative D call TRBD1 (5 bases). The CDR3 loop spans 15 amino acids. Germline V gene data show CDR1 as SEHNR and CDR2 as FQNEAQ (reference sequence). Trimming stripped 5 bases from V and 4 bases from J, with 14 bases between. The CDR3 protein is CASSLGDGINEKLFF. The DNA of the CDR3 is TGTGCCAGCAGCCTTGGGGACGGGATTAATGAAAAACTGTTTTTT.

This clonotype was found a few times. The chain carries TRBV10-3 and TRBJ1-6; tentative D call: TRBD1 (6 bases). The CDR3 is 14 amino acids. The ends were cut back, 6 bases at V and 7 bases at J, with 13 bases in the middle. Germline loops: CDR1 ENHRY, CDR2 SYGVKD. CDR3 sequence: CAIRGQLGNSPLHF. The CDR3 DNA reads as TGTGCCATCAGAGGACAGTTGGGGAATTCACCCCTCCACTTT.

The V gene is TRBV7-9, the J gene TRBJ2-1; no clear D. Germline V gene sequence: CDR1 SEHNR, CDR2 FQNEAQ (reference sequence). CDR3 length: 14 amino acids. The germline V and J ends were trimmed by 2 bases and 5 bases, with 10 bases remaining between them. CDR3 coding DNA: TGTGCCAGCAGCTTAATAAACGGCCACAATGAGCAGTTCTTC. This codes for CASSLINGHNEQFF.

This clonotype was seen a few times. The chain is built from TRBV10-2 and TRBJ2-6; the match to TRBD1 covers 7 bases. The germline CDR1 and CDR2 sequences are WSHSY and SAAADI. The CDR3 extends over 15 amino acids. V lost 3 bases to trimming and J lost 4 bases; unmatched junction nucleotides: 3. The CDR3 here is CASSDTGAGANVLTF. The CDR3 DNA sequence: TGCGCCAGCAGTGACACAGGGGCCGGGGCCAACGTCCTGACTTTC.

This clonotype was seen a handful of times. This chain uses TRBV30 with TRBJ1-4; possibly TRBD1 for D (6 bases). The V end was cut by 4 bases, the J end by 8 bases, with 17 bases between. Germline V CDR1 and CDR2: GTSNPN, SVGIG (reference sequence). The CDR3 is made up of 14 amino acids. The CDR3 spells CAWNLAQGDEKLFF. The CDR3 coding sequence is TGTGCCTGGAACCTCGCACAGGGAGACGAAAAACTGTTTTTT.

This clonotype was observed a handful of times. The CDR3, as DNA: TGTGCCAGCAGCTGGGCCCAAGAGACCCAGTACTTC. Its protein is CASSWAQETQYF. The gene calls are TRBV5-4 and TRBJ2-5; D uncertain. Trimming removed 3 bases from V and 1 base from J, with 4 bases in between. Germline lookup yields CDR1 SGHNT and CDR2 YYREEE (reference sequence). The CDR3 length is 12 residues. Full variable domain (outside the CDR3, taken from reference TRBV5-4 and TRBJ2-5): ETGVTQSPTHLIKTRGQQVTLRCSSQSGHNTVSWYQQALGQGPQFIFQYYREEENGRGNFPPRFSGLQFPNYSSELNVNALELDDSALYLCASSWAQETQYFGPGTRLLVL.

This clonotype was counted between two and nine times. This sequence joins TRBV7-8 and TRBJ1-1, with D uncertain. The ends were cut back, 3 bases at V and 4 bases at J, with 12 bases in the middle. The germline V gene encodes CDR1 SGHVS and CDR2 FQNEAQ. The CDR3 has 14 residues. The CDR3 DNA sequence: TGTGCCAGCAGCTTCGTGGCAGGCGTCACTGAAGCTTTCTTT. The encoded protein is CASSFVAGVTEAFF.

This clonotype was seen a few times. The V and J genes are TRBV7-2 and TRBJ2-2, with D hard to call. The CDR3 is 15 residues long. V was trimmed by 5 bases and J by 2 bases, leaving 12 bases between them. Germline V CDR1 and CDR2: SGHTA, FQGNSA. The CDR3 DNA follows: TGTGCCAGCAGCCAAAGGACGGGTAACACCGGGGAGCTGTTTTTT. It translates to CASSQRTGNTGELFF.

This clonotype was seen only a few times. V is TRBV5-1 and J is TRBJ2-1; 7 nucleotides match TRBD1. The CDR3 has 15 residues. V shed 1 base and J 6 bases; nucleotides not matched to a gene: 7. CDR1 and CDR2 from the germline V gene are SGHRS and YFSETQ. The CDR3 sequence: CASSLTGAPFNEQFF. The CDR3 region has the DNA TGCGCCAGCAGCTTGACAGGGGCACCTTTCAATGAGCAGTTCTTC.

The rearrangement links TRBV6-2 or TRBV6-3 to TRBJ2-3; D uncertain. Trimming removed 4 bases at V and 3 bases at J, with 11 bases between. Germline CDR1 is MNHEY and CDR2 is SVGEGT. The length of the CDR3 is 14 residues. CDR3 in amino acids: CASSSPGQTDTQYF. The CDR3 nucleotides read TGTGCCAGCAGTTCCCCCGGGCAAACAGATACGCAGTATTTT.

The sample holds a few counts of this clonotype. This chain links TRBV4-1 with TRBJ2-3, with D perhaps being TRBD1 or TRBD2 (5 bases each). The germline gives CDR1 MGHRA, CDR2 YSYEKL. The length of the CDR3 is 16 residues. Trimming left V 3 bases short and J 8 bases short, with 21 bases between. This CDR3 is CASSHPIGTRQGTQYF. As DNA, the CDR3 is TGCGCCAGCAGCCACCCGATCGGGACCCGCCAAGGTACGCAGTATTTT.

The rearrangement joins TRBV4-3 to TRBJ2-1; TRBD1 might be the D (7 bases). V lost 3 bases and J 12 bases, leaving 24 bases between the germline ends. The CDR3 consists of 16 residues. From germline, CDR1 is LGHNA and CDR2 YSLEER. CDR3 sequence: CASSQHAGQAAGWQFF. CDR3 DNA sequence: TGCGCCAGCAGCCAGCATGCCGGACAGGCCGCGGGATGGCAGTTCTTC.